This entry lists 16 T cell receptor beta chains sequenced from one sample in a study of cytomegalovirus exposure and HLA in healthy donors. The PCR employed 60 Vbeta primers together with 13 Jbeta primers. This table comes from immunoSEQ multiplex PCR, and its TCRdb copy is limited to in-frame clones, with some not included. The sample lists about 220,000 clones, approximately 83% occurring once. Source material: PBMCs. These TCRs come from a boy under 10 years old in good health and CMV-seronegative.

The chain is built from TRBV6-6 and TRBJ2-7; a weak D match, TRBD2 (5 bases). V lost 7 bases and J 3 bases, leaving 10 bases between the germline ends. Germline CDR1 MNHNY, CDR2 SVGAGI (reference sequence). The CDR3 length is 12 residues. The CDR3 reads CASTGLIYEQYF. The CDR3 nucleotides read TGTGCCAGCACAGGACTCATCTACGAGCAGTACTTC.

This chain joins TRBV6-5 and TRBJ2-1, with 7 bases that match TRBD2. With V trimmed by 3 bases and J by 3 bases, 5 bases remained unmatched. The germline V gene has CDR1 MNHEY and CDR2 SVGAGI. CDR3 length equals 15 residues. As DNA, the CDR3 is TGTGCCAGCAGTTATCCGGGAGGCCACTACAATGAGCAGTTCTTC. It translates to CASSYPGGHYNEQFF.

The rearrangement links TRBV7-9 to TRBJ1-2; 8 positions agree with TRBD1. The CDR3 extends over 16 amino acids. CDR1 and CDR2 from the germline V gene are SEHNR and FQNEAQ (reference sequence). The J segment lost 5 bases and the V segment lost 5 bases, leaving 13 bases of the junction unmatched. The CDR3 sequence: CASSPGDRPRDYGYTF. The CDR3 coding sequence is TGTGCCAGCAGCCCGGGGGACAGGCCGAGAGATTATGGCTACACCTTC.

The chain is built from TRBV5-4 and TRBJ1-2, with a weak D call TRBD1 (6 bases). Looked up from germline, CDR1 is SGHNT and CDR2 is YYREEE (reference sequence). V shed 4 bases and J shed 7 bases, with 23 bases lying between them. CDR3 size: 16 residues. CDR3 protein: CASSARQYRETGGYTF. In nucleotides, the CDR3 is TGTGCCAGCAGCGCCCGACAGTACAGGGAGACGGGTGGCTACACCTTC.

The chain recombines TRBV5-4 with TRBJ2-1; TRBD2 matches at 11 bases. This CDR3 region has 17 residues. CDR1 is SGHNT, CDR2 YYREEE, per germline (reference sequence). Trimming at V came to 0 bases and at J to 4 bases, leaving 6 bases not matched to a gene. CDR3 amino acids: CASSLGVAGGPYNEQFF. The CDR3 DNA sequence: TGTGCCAGCAGCTTGGGGGTAGCGGGGGGGCCGTACAATGAGCAGTTCTTC.

The chain joins TRBV2 to TRBJ2-2; the match to TRBD2 covers 10 bases. The CDR3 spans 14 residues. The germline gives CDR1 SNHLY, CDR2 FYNNEI. The junction had 4 bases not matched to a gene; V was cut back by 8 bases and J by 4 bases. As DNA, the CDR3 is TGTGCCAGCTGTAGCGGGGGGCCCACCGGGGAGCTGTTTTTT. It encodes CASCSGGPTGELFF. Together with reference TRBV2 and TRBJ2-2, the CDR3 gives the full variable domain: EPEVTQTPSHQVTQMGQEVILRCVPISNHLYFYWYRQILGQKVEFLVSFYNNEISEKSEIFDDQFSVERPDGSNFTLKIRSTKLEDSAMYFCASCSGGPTGELFFGEGSRLTVL.

The gene calls are TRBV7-9 and TRBJ1-2, with 7 bases fitting TRBD1. Trimming took 3 bases from V and 7 from J; bases not matched to a gene: 11. The CDR3 runs 15 residues. Germline lookup yields CDR1 SEHNR and CDR2 FQNEAQ (reference sequence). DNA of the CDR3: TGTGCCAGCAGCTTCGTGACAGGGAAAGGGTTTGGCTACACCTTC. This sequence encodes CASSFVTGKGFGYTF.

The rearrangement uses TRBV10-3 and TRBJ1-6; 11 bases match TRBD1. There are 17 residues in the CDR3. CDR1 is ENHRY, CDR2 SYGVKD, per germline. The ends lost 4 bases at V and 7 bases at J; junction bases unmatched: 9. CDR3 sequence: CAISGWGQGVSNSPLHF. DNA of the CDR3: TGTGCCATCAGTGGATGGGGACAGGGGGTTTCCAATTCACCCCTCCACTTT.

The rearrangement joins TRBV30 to TRBJ1-2, with a possible D match to TRBD1 (5 bases). Germline V gives CDR1 GTSNPN, CDR2 SVGIG (reference sequence). V lost 7 bases and J lost 0, with 12 bases in between. The CDR3 length is 13 residues. CDR3 sequence reads: CASQTEANYGYTF. DNA of the CDR3: TGTGCCTCGCAGACAGAAGCTAACTATGGCTACACCTTC. Full variable domain (rest looked up from reference TRBV30 and TRBJ1-2): SQTIHQWPATLVQPVGSPLSLECTVEGTSNPNLYWYRQAAGRGLQLLFYSVGIGQISSEVPQNLSASRPQDRQFILSSKKLLLSDSGFYLCASQTEANYGYTFGSGTRLTVV.

This chain uses TRBV15 with TRBJ2-5; 14 bases line up with TRBD2. Gene TRBJ2-7 matches the end of the DNA better, so the J call may be wrong. The germline CDR1 and CDR2 sequences are LNHNV and YYDKDF (reference sequence). The CDR3 spans 14 residues. Written as DNA, the CDR3 is TGTGCCACCCGCCTGGGACTAGCGGGAGACGAGCAGTACTTC. Amino acid sequence: CATRLGLAGDEQYF.

The chain recombines TRBV6-6 with TRBJ2-3; D is possibly TRBD2 (5 bases). The CDR3 has 14 residues. Germline CDR1 is MNHNY and CDR2 is SVGAGI (reference sequence). The germline V and J ends were trimmed by 8 bases and 1 base, with 13 bases remaining between them. The CDR3 bases are TGTGCCAGCTCCCCTGGGCGGGGCACAGATACGCAGTATTTT. Translated, it gives CASSPGRGTDTQYF.

V is TRBV25-1 and J is TRBJ2-1; D remains ambiguous. V was pared by 3 bases and J by 7 bases, with 13 bases between. The CDR3 loop spans 14 amino acids. Germline CDR1 and CDR2: MGHDK and SYGVNS. The CDR3 DNA reads as TGTGCCAGCAGTGACCGAACATCCAGTAATGAGCAGTTCTTC. It codes for CASSDRTSSNEQFF.

This clone appeared once. This rearrangement joins TRBV5-1 to TRBJ1-4; the D gene is possibly TRBD1 (6 bases). V was trimmed by 5 bases and J by 4 bases, leaving 15 bases between them. Germline lookup yields CDR1 SGHRS and CDR2 YFSETQ. This CDR3 region has 15 residues. The CDR3 loop is CASRGVGQLNEKLFF. The DNA of the CDR3 is TGCGCCAGCAGGGGGGTTGGACAGCTTAATGAAAAACTGTTTTTT.

The rearrangement links TRBV4-1 to TRBJ2-1; 13 bases map to TRBD2. Germline CDR1 is MGHRA and CDR2 is YSYEKL. J lost 1 base, V lost 7 bases, and 10 bases had no gene match. The length of the CDR3 is 18 residues. CDR3 DNA sequence: TGCGCCAGCACCTTAGGACTAGCGGGAGCTGGGTCCTACAATGAGCAGTTCTTC. Its translation is CASTLGLAGAGSYNEQFF.

The V gene is TRBV4-1, the J gene TRBJ2-3, with no clear D. Trimming removed 6 bases from V and 3 bases from J, with 4 bases in between. The germline V gene has CDR1 MGHRA and CDR2 YSYEKL. The CDR3 runs to 11 residues. DNA of the CDR3: TGCGCCAGCAGTCAGACAGATACGCAGTATTTT. It specifies CASSQTDTQYF.

CDR3 coding DNA: TGTGCCAGCAGTGCTGGACAAGCCTACGAGCAGTACTTC. Translated, it gives CASSAGQAYEQYF. The rearrangement links TRBV27 to TRBJ2-7, with a tentative D call TRBD1 (5 bases). Between the trimmed V and J ends, which lost 5 bases and 2 bases, there was a span of 10 bases. This CDR3 spans 13 amino acids. Germline lookup yields CDR1 MNHEY and CDR2 SMNVEV (reference sequence).